This TCR beta chain came from a study of blood T cell repertoires in COVID-19. The CDR3 runs 16 residues. Looked up from germline, CDR1 is KGHSH and CDR2 is LQKENI. V trimming: 6 bases; J trimming: 4 bases; junction bases outside the gene matches: 10. The repertoire was sequenced with immunoSEQ multiplex PCR; TCRdb's copy has only in-frame clones and lacks some. The sample includes approximately 500,000 clones, roughly 89% of them seen just once. This TCR derives from a man aged 18 to 30 with COVID-19, enrolled during active disease. This rearrangement joins TRBV18 to TRBJ1-5, with 9 bases that match TRBD1. The material sequenced was peripheral blood. The CDR3 sequence is CASSETGGVANQPQHF. DNA for the CDR3: TGTGCCAGCTCCGAGACAGGGGGGGTAGCAAATCAGCCCCAGCATTTT. Based on the CDR3 plus reference TRBV18 and TRBJ1-5, the full variable domain is NAGVMQNPRHLVRRRGQEARLRCSPMKGHSHVYWYRQLPEEGLKFMVYLQKENIIDESGMPKERFSAEFPKEGPSILRIQQVVRGDSAAYFCASSETGGVANQPQHFGDGTRLSIL.